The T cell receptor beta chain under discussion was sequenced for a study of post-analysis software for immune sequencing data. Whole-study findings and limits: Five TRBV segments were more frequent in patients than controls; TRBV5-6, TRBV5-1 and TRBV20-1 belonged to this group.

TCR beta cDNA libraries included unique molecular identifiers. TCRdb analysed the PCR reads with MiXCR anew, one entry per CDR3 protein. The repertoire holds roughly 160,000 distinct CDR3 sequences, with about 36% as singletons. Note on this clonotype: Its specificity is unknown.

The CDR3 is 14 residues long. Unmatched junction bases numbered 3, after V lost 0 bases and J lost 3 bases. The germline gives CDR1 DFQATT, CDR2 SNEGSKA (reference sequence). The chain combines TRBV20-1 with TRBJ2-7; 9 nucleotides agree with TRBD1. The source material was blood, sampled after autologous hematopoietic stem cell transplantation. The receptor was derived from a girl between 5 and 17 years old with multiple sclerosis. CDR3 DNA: TGCAGTGCTAGAGAAGGGGACAGGGACTACGAGCAGTACTTC. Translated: CSAREGDRDYEQYF.